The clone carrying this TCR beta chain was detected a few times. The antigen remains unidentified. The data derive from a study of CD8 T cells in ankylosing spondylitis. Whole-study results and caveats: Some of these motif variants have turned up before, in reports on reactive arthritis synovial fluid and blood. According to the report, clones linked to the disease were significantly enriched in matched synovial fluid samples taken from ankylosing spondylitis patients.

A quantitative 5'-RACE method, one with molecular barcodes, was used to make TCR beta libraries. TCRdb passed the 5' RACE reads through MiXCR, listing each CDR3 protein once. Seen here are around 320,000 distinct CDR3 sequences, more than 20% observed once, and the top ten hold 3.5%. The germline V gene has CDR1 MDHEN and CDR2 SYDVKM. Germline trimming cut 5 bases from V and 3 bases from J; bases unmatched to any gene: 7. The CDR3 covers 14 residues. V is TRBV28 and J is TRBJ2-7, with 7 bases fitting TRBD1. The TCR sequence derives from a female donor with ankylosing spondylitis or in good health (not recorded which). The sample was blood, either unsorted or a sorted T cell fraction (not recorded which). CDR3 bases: TGTGCCAGCAGTCCGGTGGGACAGCACTACGAGCAGTACTTC. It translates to CASSPVGQHYEQYF.